Sequencing of this T cell receptor beta chain was carried out in a study of blood T cell repertoires in COVID-19. Study as a whole: The study drew acute and convalescent COVID-19 samples from the United States, Italy and Spain. PBMCs, B-cell-depleted T cells, or T cells were the source of the cDNA or gDNA that made up the material.

Methods used by the authors: Amplifying reference gene primers gave estimates of nucleated cell counts. The assay was immunoSEQ multiplex PCR, and TCRdb's table has in-frame clones only and misses some. V and J calls and clone size are given by that table; D and trimming were obtained from the DNA. The table lists over 130,000 clones, approximately 90% of them singletons, with roughly 28% in the top ten. The V and J ends lost 0 bases and 2 bases respectively, with 6 bases between them. Germline CDR1 SGDLS, CDR2 YYNGEE. The CDR3 loop spans 14 amino acids. The sequence derives from a human donor in a cohort sampled during active COVID-19. The source material was peripheral blood. V and J are TRBV9 and TRBJ1-3, with unresolved D. CDR3 sequence: CASSVGPAGNTIYF. As DNA, the CDR3 is TGTGCCAGCAGCGTAGGTCCCGCTGGAAACACCATATATTTT. The full variable domain, completed using reference TRBV9 and TRBJ1-3, is DSGVTQTPKHLITATGQRVTLRCSPRSGDLSVYWYQQSLDQGLQFLIQYYNGEERAKGNILERFSAQQFPDLHSELNLSSLELGDSALYFCASSVGPAGNTIYFGEGSWLTVV.